The 12 T cell receptor beta chains listed next were all sequenced from one sample in a study of T cells after yellow fever vaccination. TCRdb reprocessed the 5' RACE reads via MiXCR and lists one record per CDR3 protein. Of nearly 550,000 distinct CDR3 sequences listed, about a fifth were seen once; the top ten hold 14%. This specimen was PBMCs, taken 15 days after the yellow fever booster vaccination. The origin of the receptors is a young man who received the YFV17D yellow fever vaccine.

This clonotype has a handful of counts. This sequence joins TRBV12-3 or TRBV12-4 and TRBJ2-5; D gene uncertain. The CDR3 covers 13 residues. Trimming took off 3 bases at V and 4 bases at J, with 9 bases between the two ends. The CDR3 protein is CASSFGRVETQYF. CDR3 coding DNA: TGTGCCAGCAGTTTTGGACGGGTAGAGACCCAGTACTTC.

The rearrangement joins TRBV4-2 to TRBJ1-4; 7 positions agree with TRBD1. This CDR3 has 16 amino acids. Germline CDR1 is LGHNA and CDR2 is YNFKEQ. Trimming removed 1 base from V and 5 bases from J; junction bases left unmatched: 7. CDR3 nucleotide sequence: TGTGCCAGCAGCCAAGCCCCGACAGGGCCAAATGAAAAACTGTTTTTT. The encoded protein is CASSQAPTGPNEKLFF.

This clonotype was picked up a small number of times. The chain recombines TRBV25-1 with TRBJ2-1; 14 bases are shared with TRBD2. Unmatched junction bases numbered 5, after V lost 9 bases and J lost 7 bases. Germline V gives CDR1 MGHDK, CDR2 SYGVNS. The CDR3 is made up of 14 amino acids. The CDR3 nucleotides are TGTGCCAGAACCGGGACTAGCGGGAGTAATGAGCAGTTCTTC. Its translation is CARTGTSGSNEQFF.

This sequence joins TRBV12-3 or TRBV12-4 and TRBJ2-1; 7 nucleotides line up with TRBD2. The CDR3 has 13 residues. Trimming took 6 bases from V and 2 from J; bases not matched to a gene: 1. CDR3 nucleotide sequence: TGTGCCAGCAGAGCGGGACCCTACAATGAGCAGTTCTTC. Translating it yields CASRAGPYNEQFF.

This clonotype turned up a few times. The chain combines TRBV24-1 with TRBJ2-3, with TRBD2 matching 11 bases. The junction had 12 bases not matched to a gene; V was cut back by 5 bases and J by 6 bases. The germline gives CDR1 KGHDR, CDR2 SFDVKD. This CDR3 has 17 amino acids. CDR3 residues: CATSVTGLAGPKDTQYF. CDR3 in DNA: TGTGCCACCAGTGTTACTGGACTAGCGGGTCCCAAGGATACGCAGTATTTT.

The CDR3 DNA sequence: TGCAGTGCTAGAGGAATCAGGGATAGGCGCGACACCGGGGAGCTGTTTTTT. Protein product: CSARGIRDRRDTGELFF. The chain combines TRBV20-1 with TRBJ2-2; D is perhaps TRBD1 (5 bases). Germline V CDR1 and CDR2: DFQATT, SNEGSKA (reference sequence). The CDR3 loop spans 17 amino acids. With 1 base removed from V and 3 bases from J, the gap between germline ends came to 18 bases.

The rearrangement uses TRBV20-1 and TRBJ2-3; tentative D call: TRBD1 (6 bases). CDR1 and CDR2 (germline): DFQATT, SNEGSKA (reference sequence). Trimming took 0 bases from V and 7 from J, leaving 14 bases between them. The CDR3 extends over 14 amino acids. In DNA, the CDR3 is TGCAGTGCTAGAGAAGGGGGTGTAAGGAATACGCAGTATTTT. This gives the protein CSAREGGVRNTQYF.

The genes are TRBV6-1 and TRBJ2-3, with D tentatively TRBD1 (6 bases). CDR3 size: 15 residues. Germline-derived CDR1 and CDR2 are MNHNS and SASEGT. V was cut by 9 bases and J by 4 bases, with 20 bases left in between. For the CDR3, the DNA is TGTGCCAGTAAAGGGGGTCCCAGCATCCCAGATACGCAGTATTTT. It translates to CASKGGPSIPDTQYF.

This clonotype was seen a few times. The V gene is TRBV12-3 or TRBV12-4, the J gene TRBJ2-1; 7 nucleotides agree with TRBD1. The CDR3 loop spans 16 amino acids. J gave up 0 bases and V 3 bases, and 5 bases lay outside the gene matches. As DNA, the CDR3 is TGTGCCAGCAGTTTCAAGGACAGGATCTCCTACAATGAGCAGTTCTTC. This translates into CASSFKDRISYNEQFF.

This clonotype was seen more than once but under ten times. The chain is built from TRBV2 and TRBJ2-1; D not resolved. V was clipped by 7 bases and J by 8 bases, with 6 bases between them. Per germline, CDR1 SNHLY and CDR2 FYNNEI. The CDR3 has 10 amino acids. Here the CDR3 DNA reads TGTGCCAGCAAGGCGCATGAGCAGTTCTTC. Its translation: CASKAHEQFF.

There are a few counts of this clonotype. The CDR3 nucleotides are TGCAGTGCTAGGGGTGACAGCGGGACCAGCTCCTACAATGAGCAGTTCTTC. Translated, it gives CSARGDSGTSSYNEQFF. The chain links TRBV20-1 to TRBJ2-1, with TRBD2 identical over 7 bases. From germline, CDR1 is DFQATT and CDR2 SNEGSKA (reference sequence). The V and J ends lost 3 bases and 0 bases, in that order; junction bases with no gene match: 11. The CDR3 covers 17 residues.

In nucleotides, the CDR3 is TGTGCCAGCAGTCCGGGTTATTGGGCCCAGTACTTC. Translation: CASSPGYWAQYF. The rearrangement uses TRBV12-3 or TRBV12-4 and TRBJ2-5; D remains unclear. The CDR3 sequence is 12 residues long. V shed 5 bases and J shed 9 bases, with 13 bases lying between them.